This paragraph reports one T cell receptor (beta chain). This specimen comes from a study of blood T cell repertoires in COVID-19. Study as a whole: In each case, the material was cDNA or gDNA derived from T cells, B-cell-depleted T cells, or PBMCs.

The CDR3 totals 13 residues. CDR1 LGHNA and CDR2 YSLEER come from the germline V gene. V lost 4 bases to trimming and J lost 4 bases, with 7 bases between them. Measured with immunoSEQ multiplex PCR; TCRdb has only the in-frame clones, and not every one. The sample contains over 75,000 clones, roughly nine tenths of which appear only once. Source material: peripheral blood. This clonotype was sampled from a human donor with active COVID-19. The donor label of this sample is uncertain. The rearrangement uses TRBV4-3 and TRBJ2-2, with D hard to call. This chain's CDR3 is CASSPVSTGELFF. CDR3 in DNA: TGCGCCAGCAGCCCGGTCTCCACCGGGGAGCTGTTTTTT.